A single sample is the source of the 2 T cell receptor beta chains below, sequenced in a study of T-cell reconstitution after alpha-beta-depleted transplantation in children. The TCRbeta library was prepared with unique molecular identifiers. TCRdb ran MiXCR on the PCR reads and lists one entry per CDR3 protein. The data contain around 480,000 distinct CDR3 sequences, around a third of them seen just once; the ten biggest clones take up under 3%. The input for sequencing was PBMCs from the stem cell graft donor, taken from the stem cell graft. These receptors came from a human donor who donated a stem cell graft to a child with aplastic anemia.

This clonotype has more than one count but fewer than ten. The V gene is TRBV29-1, the J gene TRBJ2-5; 8 nucleotides line up with TRBD2. The CDR3 sequence is 16 residues long. Germline V gene data show CDR1 as SQVTM and CDR2 as ANQGSEA. The ends lost 1 base at V and 0 bases at J; junction bases unmatched: 7. The CDR3: CSVEAPSGRYQETQYF. The CDR3 nucleotides read TGCAGCGTTGAAGCCCCTAGCGGGCGATACCAAGAGACCCAGTACTTC. The full variable domain, completed using reference TRBV29-1 and TRBJ2-5, is SAVISQKPSRDICQRGTSLTIQCQVDSQVTMMFWYRQQPGQSLTLIATANQGSEATYESGFVIDKFPISRPNLTFSTLTVSNMSPEDSSIYLCSVEAPSGRYQETQYFGPGTRLLVL.

This clonotype was counted between two and nine times. The chain has TRBV4-3 and TRBJ2-7; no firm D call. Trimming removed 0 bases at V and 5 bases at J, with 14 bases between. Germline V lookup: CDR1 LGHNA, CDR2 YSLEER. The CDR3 loop spans 15 amino acids. CDR3 region: CASSQELGLRDEQYF. The CDR3, as DNA: TGCGCCAGCAGCCAAGAGCTGGGGTTACGGGACGAGCAGTACTTC.